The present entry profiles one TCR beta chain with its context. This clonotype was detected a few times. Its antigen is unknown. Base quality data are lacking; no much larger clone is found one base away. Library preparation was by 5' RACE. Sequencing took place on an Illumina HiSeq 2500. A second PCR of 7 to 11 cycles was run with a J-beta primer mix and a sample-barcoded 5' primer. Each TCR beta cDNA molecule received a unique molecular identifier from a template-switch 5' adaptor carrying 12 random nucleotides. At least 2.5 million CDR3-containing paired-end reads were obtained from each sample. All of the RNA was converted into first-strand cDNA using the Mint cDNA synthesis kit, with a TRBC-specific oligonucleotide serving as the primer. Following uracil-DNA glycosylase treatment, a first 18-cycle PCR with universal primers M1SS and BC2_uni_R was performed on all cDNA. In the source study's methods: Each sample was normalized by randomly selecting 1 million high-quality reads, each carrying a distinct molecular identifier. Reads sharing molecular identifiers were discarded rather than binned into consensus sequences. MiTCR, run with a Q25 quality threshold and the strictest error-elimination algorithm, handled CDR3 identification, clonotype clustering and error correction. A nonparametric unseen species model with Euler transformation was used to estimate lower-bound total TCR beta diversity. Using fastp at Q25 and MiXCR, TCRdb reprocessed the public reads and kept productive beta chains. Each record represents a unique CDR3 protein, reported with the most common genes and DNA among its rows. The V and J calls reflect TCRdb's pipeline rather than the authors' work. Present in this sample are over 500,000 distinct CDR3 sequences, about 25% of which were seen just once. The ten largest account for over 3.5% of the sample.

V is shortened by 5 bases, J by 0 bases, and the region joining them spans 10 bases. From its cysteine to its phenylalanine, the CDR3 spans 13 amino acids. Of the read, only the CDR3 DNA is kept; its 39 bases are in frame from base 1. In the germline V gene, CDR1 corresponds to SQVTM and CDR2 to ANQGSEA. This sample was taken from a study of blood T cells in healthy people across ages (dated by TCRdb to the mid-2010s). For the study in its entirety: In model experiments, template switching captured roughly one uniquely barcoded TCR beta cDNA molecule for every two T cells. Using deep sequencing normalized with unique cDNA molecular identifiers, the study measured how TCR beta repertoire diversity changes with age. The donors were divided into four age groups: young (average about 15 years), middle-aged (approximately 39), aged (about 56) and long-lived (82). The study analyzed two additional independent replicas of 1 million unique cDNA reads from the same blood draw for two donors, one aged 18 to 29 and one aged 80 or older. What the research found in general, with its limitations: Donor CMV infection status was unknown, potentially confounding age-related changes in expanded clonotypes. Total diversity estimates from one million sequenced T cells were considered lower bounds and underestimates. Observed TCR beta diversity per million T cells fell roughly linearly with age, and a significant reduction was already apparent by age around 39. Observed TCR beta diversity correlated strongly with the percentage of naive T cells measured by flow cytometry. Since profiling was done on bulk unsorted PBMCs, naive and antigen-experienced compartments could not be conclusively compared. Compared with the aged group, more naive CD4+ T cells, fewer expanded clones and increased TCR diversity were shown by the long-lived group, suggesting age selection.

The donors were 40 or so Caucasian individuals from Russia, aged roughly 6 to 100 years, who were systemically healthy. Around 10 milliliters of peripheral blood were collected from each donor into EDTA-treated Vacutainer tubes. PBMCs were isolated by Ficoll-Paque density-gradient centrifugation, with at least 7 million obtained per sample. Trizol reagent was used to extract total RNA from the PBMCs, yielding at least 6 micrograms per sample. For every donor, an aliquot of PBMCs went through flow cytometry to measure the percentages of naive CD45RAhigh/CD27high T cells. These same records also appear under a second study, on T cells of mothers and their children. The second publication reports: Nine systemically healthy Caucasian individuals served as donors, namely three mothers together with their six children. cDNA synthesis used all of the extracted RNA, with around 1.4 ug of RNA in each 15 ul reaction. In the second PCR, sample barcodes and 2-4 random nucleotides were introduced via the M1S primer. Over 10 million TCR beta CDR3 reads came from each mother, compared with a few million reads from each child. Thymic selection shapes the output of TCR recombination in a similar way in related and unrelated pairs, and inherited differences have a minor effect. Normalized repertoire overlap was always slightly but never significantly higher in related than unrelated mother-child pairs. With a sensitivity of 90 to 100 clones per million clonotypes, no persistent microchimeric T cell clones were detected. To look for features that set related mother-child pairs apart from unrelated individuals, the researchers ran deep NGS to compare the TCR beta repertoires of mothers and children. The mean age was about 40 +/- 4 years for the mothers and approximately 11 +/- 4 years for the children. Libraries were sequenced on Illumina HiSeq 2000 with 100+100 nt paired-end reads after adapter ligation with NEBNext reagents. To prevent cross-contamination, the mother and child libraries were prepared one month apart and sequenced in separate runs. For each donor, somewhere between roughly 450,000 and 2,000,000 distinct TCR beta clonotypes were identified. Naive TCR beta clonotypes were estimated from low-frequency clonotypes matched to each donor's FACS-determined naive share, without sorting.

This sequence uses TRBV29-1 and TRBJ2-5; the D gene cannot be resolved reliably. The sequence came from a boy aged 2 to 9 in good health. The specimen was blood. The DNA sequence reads TGCAGCGTTTGGGCAGCGTACCAAGAGACCCAGTACTTC. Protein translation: CSVWAAYQETQYF.